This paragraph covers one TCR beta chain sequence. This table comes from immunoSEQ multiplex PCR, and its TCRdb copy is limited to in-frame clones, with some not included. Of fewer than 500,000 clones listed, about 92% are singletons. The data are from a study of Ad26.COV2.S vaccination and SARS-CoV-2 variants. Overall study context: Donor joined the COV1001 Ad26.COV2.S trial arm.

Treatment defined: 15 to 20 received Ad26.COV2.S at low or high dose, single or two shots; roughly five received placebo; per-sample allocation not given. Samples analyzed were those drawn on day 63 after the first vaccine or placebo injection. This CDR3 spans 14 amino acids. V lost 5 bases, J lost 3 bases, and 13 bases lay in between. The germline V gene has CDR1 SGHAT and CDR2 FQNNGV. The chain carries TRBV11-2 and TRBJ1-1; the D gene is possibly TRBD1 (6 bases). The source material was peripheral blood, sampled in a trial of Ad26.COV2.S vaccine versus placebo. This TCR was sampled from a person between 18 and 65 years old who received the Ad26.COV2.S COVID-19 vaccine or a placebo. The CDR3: CASSGRGPHTEAFF. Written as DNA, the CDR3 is TGTGCCAGCAGCGGCAGGGGCCCCCACACTGAAGCTTTCTTT.